This TCR beta chain was identified in a study of identical twins. A note on this clonotype: Its target is not known.

cDNA molecules carried unique molecular identifiers, and template switching added a universal primer site. TCRdb re-called the 5' RACE reads through MiXCR, storing one row per CDR3 protein. This sample yields about 150,000 distinct CDR3 sequences, of which under 4.5% are seen a single time; 8% to 8.5% belongs to the top ten. Trimming stripped 0 bases from V and 3 bases from J, with 15 bases between. Germline loops: CDR1 SGDLS, CDR2 YYNGEE. The CDR3 runs to 16 residues. General observations from the study: Insertions were reduced in abundant cord blood beta clonotypes but not in memory repertoires. Diverse VJ usage suggested most zero-insertion clonotypes were not invariant T cells.

Sequencing was carried out using memory T cells sorted from blood. This chain links TRBV9 with TRBJ2-5; tentatively, D is TRBD2 (5 bases). The receptor was derived from a man aged 18 to 30 in good health. CDR3 sequence: CASSVAGGYLEETQYF. In DNA form, the CDR3 reads TGTGCCAGCAGCGTAGCGGGCGGGTATCTAGAAGAGACCCAGTACTTC.